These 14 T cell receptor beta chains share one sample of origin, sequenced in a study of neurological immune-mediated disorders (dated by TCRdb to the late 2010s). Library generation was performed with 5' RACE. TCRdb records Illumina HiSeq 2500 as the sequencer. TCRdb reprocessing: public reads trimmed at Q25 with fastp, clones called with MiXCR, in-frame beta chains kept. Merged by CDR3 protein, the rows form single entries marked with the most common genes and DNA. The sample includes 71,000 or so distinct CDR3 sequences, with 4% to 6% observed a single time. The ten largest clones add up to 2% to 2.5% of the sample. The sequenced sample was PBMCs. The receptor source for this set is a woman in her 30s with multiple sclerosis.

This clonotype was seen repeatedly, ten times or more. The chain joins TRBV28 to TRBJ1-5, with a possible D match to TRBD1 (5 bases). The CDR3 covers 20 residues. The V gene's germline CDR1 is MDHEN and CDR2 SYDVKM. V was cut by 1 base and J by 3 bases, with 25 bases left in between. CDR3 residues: CASSLYMGSMGDAPNQPQHF. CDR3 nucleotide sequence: TGTGCCAGCAGTTTATATATGGGGAGTATGGGGGACGCACCCAATCAGCCCCAGCATTTT.

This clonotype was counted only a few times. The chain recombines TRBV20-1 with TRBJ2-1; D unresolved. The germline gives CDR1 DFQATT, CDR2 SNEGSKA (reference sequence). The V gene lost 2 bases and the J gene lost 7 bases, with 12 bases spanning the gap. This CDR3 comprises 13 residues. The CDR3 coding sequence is TGCAGTGCTAGAATGGACCGAGCAAATGAGCAGTTCTTC. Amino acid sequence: CSARMDRANEQFF.

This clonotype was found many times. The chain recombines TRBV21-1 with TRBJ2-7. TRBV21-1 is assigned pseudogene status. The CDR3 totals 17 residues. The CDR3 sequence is CASRIKVSTSLFYEQYV. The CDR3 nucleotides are TGTGCCAGCAGGATCAAGGTTTCGACAAGTCTTTTCTACGAGCAGTACGTC.

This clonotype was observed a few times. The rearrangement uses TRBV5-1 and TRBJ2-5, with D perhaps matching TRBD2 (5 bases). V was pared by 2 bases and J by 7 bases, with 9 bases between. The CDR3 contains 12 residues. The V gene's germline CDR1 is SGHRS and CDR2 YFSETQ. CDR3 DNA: TGCGCCAGCAGCTTCCCGGACTCGACCCAGTACTTC. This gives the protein CASSFPDSTQYF.

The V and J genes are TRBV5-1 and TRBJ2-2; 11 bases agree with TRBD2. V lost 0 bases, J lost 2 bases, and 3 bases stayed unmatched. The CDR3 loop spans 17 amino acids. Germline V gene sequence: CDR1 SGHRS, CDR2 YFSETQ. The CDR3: CASSLGLAGINTGELFF. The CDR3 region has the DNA TGCGCCAGCAGCTTGGGACTAGCGGGAATAAACACCGGGGAGCTGTTTTTT.

The CDR3 sequence is CSAPGRVNTEAFF. As DNA, the CDR3 is TGCAGTGCTCCGGGACGGGTGAACACTGAAGCTTTCTTT. V usage is TRBV20-1 and J usage is TRBJ1-1; D might be TRBD1 (5 bases). Trimming removed 5 bases at V and 0 bases at J, with 10 bases between. There are 13 residues in the CDR3. Germline V gene lookup returns CDR1 DFQATT and CDR2 SNEGSKA (reference sequence).

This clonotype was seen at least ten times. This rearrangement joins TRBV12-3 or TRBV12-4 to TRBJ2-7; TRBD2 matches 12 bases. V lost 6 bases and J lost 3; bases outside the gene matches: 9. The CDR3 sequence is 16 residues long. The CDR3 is CASSNVRLAGDYEQYF. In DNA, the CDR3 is TGTGCCAGCAGCAACGTCAGACTAGCGGGAGACTACGAGCAGTACTTC.

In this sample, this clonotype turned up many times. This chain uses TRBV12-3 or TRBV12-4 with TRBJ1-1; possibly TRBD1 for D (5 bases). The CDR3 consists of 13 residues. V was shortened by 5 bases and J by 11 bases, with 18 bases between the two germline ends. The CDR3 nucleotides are TGTGCCAGCAGTCTTAAGATGGGGGTCGAGGCTTTCTTT. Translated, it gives CASSLKMGVEAFF.

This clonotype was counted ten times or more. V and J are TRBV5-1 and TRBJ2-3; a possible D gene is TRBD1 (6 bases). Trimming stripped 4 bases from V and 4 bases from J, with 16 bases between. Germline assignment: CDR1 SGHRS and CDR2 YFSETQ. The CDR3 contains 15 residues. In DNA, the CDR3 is TGCGCCAGCAGCGTTTTGGGACATGGGGCAGATACGCAGTATTTT. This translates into CASSVLGHGADTQYF. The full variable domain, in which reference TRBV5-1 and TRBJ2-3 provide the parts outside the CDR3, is KAGVTQTPRYLIKTRGQQVTLSCSPISGHRSVSWYQQTPGQGLQFLFEYFSETQRNKGNFPGRFSGRQFSNSRSEMNVSTLELGDSALYLCASSVLGHGADTQYFGPGTRLTVL.

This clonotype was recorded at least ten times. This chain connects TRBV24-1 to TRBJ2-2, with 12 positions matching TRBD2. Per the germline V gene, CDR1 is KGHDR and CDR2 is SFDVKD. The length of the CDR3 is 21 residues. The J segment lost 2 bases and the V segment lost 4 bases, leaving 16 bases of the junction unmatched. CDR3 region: CATSDPQGRATSGGNTGELFF. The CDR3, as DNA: TGTGCCACCAGTGACCCCCAGGGCAGGGCGACTAGCGGGGGAAACACCGGGGAGCTGTTTTTT.

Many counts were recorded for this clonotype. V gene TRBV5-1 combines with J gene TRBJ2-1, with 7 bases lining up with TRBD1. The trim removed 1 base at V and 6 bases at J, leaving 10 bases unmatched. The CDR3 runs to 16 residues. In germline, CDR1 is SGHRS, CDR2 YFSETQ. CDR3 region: CASSLTHNTGVNEQFF. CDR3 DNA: TGCGCCAGCAGCTTGACCCATAACACAGGGGTCAATGAGCAGTTCTTC.

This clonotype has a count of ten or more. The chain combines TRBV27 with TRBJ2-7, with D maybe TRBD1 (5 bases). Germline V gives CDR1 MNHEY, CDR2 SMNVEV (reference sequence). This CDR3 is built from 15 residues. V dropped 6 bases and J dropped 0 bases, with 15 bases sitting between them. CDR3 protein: CASRRISTASYEQYV. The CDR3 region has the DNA TGTGCCAGCAGAAGGATTTCGACAGCCTCCTACGAGCAGTACGTC.

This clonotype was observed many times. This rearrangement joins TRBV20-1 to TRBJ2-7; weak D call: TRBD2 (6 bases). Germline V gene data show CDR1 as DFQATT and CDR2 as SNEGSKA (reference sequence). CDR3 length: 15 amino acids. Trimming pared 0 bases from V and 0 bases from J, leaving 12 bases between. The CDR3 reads CSAREDSGSSYEQYF. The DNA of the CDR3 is TGCAGTGCTAGAGAGGATAGCGGATCCTCCTACGAGCAGTACTTC.

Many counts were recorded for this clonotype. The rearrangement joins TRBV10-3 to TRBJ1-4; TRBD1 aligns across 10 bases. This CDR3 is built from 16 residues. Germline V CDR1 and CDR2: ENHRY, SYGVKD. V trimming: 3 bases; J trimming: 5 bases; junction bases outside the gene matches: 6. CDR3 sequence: CAISDPPGQGNEKLFF. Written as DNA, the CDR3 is TGTGCCATCAGTGATCCCCCGGGACAGGGGAATGAAAAACTGTTTTTT.